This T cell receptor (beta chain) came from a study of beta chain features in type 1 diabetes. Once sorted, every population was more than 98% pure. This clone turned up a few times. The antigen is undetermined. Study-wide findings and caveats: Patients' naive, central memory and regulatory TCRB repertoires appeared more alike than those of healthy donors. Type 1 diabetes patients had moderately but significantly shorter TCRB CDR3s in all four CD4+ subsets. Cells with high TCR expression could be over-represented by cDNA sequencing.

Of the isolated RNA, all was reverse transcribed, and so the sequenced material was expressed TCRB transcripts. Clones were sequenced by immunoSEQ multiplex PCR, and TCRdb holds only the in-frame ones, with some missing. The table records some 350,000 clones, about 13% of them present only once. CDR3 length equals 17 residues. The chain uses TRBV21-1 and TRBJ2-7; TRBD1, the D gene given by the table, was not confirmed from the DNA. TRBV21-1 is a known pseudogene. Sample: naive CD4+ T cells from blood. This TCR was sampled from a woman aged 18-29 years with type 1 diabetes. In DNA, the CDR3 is TGTGCCAGCAGCAAAGAGGGGGCCTTATTACCCTCCTACGAGCAGTACTTC. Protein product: CASSKEGALLPSYEQYF.